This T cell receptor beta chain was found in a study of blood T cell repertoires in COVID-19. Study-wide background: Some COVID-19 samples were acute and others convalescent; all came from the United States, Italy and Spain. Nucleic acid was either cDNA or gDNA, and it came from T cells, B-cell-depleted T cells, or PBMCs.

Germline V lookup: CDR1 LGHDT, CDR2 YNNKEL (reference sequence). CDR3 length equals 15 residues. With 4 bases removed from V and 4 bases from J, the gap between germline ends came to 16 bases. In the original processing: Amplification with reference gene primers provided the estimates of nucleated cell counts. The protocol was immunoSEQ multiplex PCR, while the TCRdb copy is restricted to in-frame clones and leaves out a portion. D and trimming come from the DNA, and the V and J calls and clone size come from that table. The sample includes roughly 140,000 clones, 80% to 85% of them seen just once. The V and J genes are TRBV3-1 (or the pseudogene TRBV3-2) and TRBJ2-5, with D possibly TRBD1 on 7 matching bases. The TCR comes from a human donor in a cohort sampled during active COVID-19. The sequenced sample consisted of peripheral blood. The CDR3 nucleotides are TGTGCCAGCAGCCGACAGGGTGTGGGAGGAGAGACCCAGTACTTC. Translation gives CASSRQGVGGETQYF.